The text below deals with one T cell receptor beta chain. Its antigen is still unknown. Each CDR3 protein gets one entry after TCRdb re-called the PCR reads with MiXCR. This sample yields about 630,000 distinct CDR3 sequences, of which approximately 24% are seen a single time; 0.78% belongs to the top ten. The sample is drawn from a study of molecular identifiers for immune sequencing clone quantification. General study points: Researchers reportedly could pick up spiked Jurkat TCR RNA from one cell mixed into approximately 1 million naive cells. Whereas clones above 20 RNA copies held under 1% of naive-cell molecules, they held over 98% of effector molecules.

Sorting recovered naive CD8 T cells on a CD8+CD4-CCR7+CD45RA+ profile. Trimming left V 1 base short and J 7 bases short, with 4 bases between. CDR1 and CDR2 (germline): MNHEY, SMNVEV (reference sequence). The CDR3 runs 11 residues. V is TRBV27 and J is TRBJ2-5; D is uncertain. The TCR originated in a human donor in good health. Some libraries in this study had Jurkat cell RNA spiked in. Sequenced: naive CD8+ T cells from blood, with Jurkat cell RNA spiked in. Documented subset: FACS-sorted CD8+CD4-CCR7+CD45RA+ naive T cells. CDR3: CASSLFGTQYF. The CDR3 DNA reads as TGTGCCAGCAGTTTATTTGGGACCCAGTACTTC.